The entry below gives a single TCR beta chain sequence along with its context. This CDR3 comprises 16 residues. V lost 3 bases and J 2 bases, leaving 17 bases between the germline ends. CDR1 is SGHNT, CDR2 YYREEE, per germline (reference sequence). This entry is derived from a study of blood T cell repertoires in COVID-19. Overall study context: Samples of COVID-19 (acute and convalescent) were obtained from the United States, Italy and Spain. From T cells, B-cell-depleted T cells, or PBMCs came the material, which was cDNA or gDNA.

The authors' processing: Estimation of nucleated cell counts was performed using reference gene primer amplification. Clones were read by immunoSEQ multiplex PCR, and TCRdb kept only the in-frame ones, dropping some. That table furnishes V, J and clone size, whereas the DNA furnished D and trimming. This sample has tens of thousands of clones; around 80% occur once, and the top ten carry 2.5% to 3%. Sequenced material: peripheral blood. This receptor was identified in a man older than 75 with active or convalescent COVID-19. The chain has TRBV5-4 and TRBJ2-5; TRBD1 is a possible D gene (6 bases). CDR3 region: CASSSQDRDIQETQYF. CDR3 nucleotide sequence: TGTGCCAGCAGCTCACAAGACCGGGACATACAAGAGACCCAGTACTTC.